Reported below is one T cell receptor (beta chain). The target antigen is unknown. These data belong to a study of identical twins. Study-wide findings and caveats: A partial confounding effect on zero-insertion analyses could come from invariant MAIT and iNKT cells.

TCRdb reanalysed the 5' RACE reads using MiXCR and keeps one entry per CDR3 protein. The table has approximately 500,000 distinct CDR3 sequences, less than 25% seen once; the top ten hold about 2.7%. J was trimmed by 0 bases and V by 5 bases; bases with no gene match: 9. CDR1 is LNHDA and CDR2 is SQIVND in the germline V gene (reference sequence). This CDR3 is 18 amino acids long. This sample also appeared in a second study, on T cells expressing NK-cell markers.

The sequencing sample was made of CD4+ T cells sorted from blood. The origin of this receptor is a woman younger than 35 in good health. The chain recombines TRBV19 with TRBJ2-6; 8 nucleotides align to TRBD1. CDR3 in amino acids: CASSDTGQAISGANVLTF. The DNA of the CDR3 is TGTGCCAGTAGTGATACGGGACAGGCGATCTCTGGGGCCAACGTCCTGACTTTC. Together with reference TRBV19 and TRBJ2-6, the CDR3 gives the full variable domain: DGGITQSPKYLFRKEGQNVTLSCEQNLNHDAMYWYRQDPGQGLRLIYYSQIVNDFQKGDIAEGYSVSREKKESFPLTVTSAQKNPTAFYLCASSDTGQAISGANVLTFGAGSRLTVL.